Below, 18 T cell receptor beta chains from the same sample are listed, as sequenced in a study of T cells in Graves' hyperthyroidism and ophthalmopathy. It was RNA transcripts that yielded the amplified TCR beta CDR3 regions. The primer set for the first-round RT-PCR of the TCR CDR3 was HTBI. MiXCR, applied by TCRdb to the multiplex PCR reads, yields one record per CDR3 protein. The profile shows 50,000 to 60,000 distinct CDR3 sequences, over 40% of them singletons. Material for sequencing was blood. These receptors originate from a woman in her 50s with Graves' ophthalmopathy.

This chain connects TRBV6-1 to TRBJ1-5; D unclear. This CDR3 region has 14 residues. Between the trimmed V and J ends, which lost 5 bases and 3 bases, there was a span of 11 bases. In germline, CDR1 is MNHNS, CDR2 SASEGT. The CDR3 DNA follows: TGTGCCAGCAGTACTAGCGGGTTCAATCAGCCCCAGCATTTT. Amino acids: CASSTSGFNQPQHF.

The rearrangement joins TRBV30 to TRBJ1-2; D gene ambiguous. Germline V lookup: CDR1 GTSNPN, CDR2 SVGIG (reference sequence). This CDR3 spans 15 amino acids. The ends were cut back, 1 base at V and 0 bases at J, with 12 bases in the middle. CDR3 DNA sequence: TGTGCCTGGAGTGGAGTGACACGATCTAACTATGGCTACACCTTC. Translation gives CAWSGVTRSNYGYTF. Full variable domain (outside the CDR3, taken from reference TRBV30 and TRBJ1-2): SQTIHQWPATLVQPVGSPLSLECTVEGTSNPNLYWYRQAAGRGLQLLFYSVGIGQISSEVPQNLSASRPQDRQFILSSKKLLLSDSGFYLCAWSGVTRSNYGYTFGSGTRLTVV.

This clonotype was counted only a few times. A read error may produce the germline difference seen at one junction end. J is TRBJ2-7 and V is TRBV10-2; D unresolved. CDR3 size: 12 residues. In germline, CDR1 is WSHSY, CDR2 SAAADI. Here the CDR3 DNA reads TGTGCCAGCTCCCTAACTAACTACGAGCAGTACTTC. The encoded protein is CASSLTNYEQYF.

This clonotype was counted ten times or more. The chain recombines TRBV12-3 or TRBV12-4 with TRBJ1-2, with TRBD1 identical over 8 bases. The CDR3 has 13 residues. The trim removed 6 bases at V and 3 bases at J, leaving 3 bases unmatched. The CDR3 bases are TGTGCCAGCAGCCAGGGACAGGACTATGGCTACACCTTC. It specifies CASSQGQDYGYTF.

This clonotype occurred many times. Here the CDR3 reads CASSIDLAGGTDTQYF. The CDR3, as DNA: TGTGCCAGTAGTATCGACCTAGCGGGAGGGACAGATACGCAGTATTTT. The V and J genes are TRBV19 and TRBJ2-3; 12 nucleotides agree with TRBD2. V dropped 3 bases and J dropped 3; count of bases not matched to a gene: 4. There are 16 residues in the CDR3. In germline, CDR1 is LNHDA, CDR2 SQIVND (reference sequence).

This clonotype was recorded many times. The genes are TRBV7-2 and TRBJ1-6; tentatively, D is TRBD1 (6 bases). V lost 5 bases, J lost 11 bases, and 19 bases lay in between. This CDR3 region has 15 residues. Germline assignment: CDR1 SGHTA and CDR2 FQGNSA. Here the CDR3 reads CASSPMGGAWAPLHF. The CDR3, as DNA: TGTGCCAGCAGCCCTATGGGGGGGGCTTGGGCACCCCTCCACTTT.

V and J are TRBV12-5 and TRBJ2-7; 11 nucleotides match TRBD2. The CDR3 extends over 15 amino acids. The V gene's germline CDR1 is LGHNT and CDR2 FRNRAP. DNA for the CDR3: TGTGCCCGGGGGGTAGCGGGGGGGAAAATTGACGAGCAGTACTTC. It is translated as CARGVAGGKIDEQYF.

This clonotype has at least ten counts. The genes are TRBV15 and TRBJ1-3; D not certain. The CDR3 length is 19 residues. The germline CDR1 and CDR2 sequences are LNHNV and YYDKDF (reference sequence). Trimming removed 1 base from V and 4 bases from J, with 23 bases in between. The CDR3 reads CATSRVYDTLARAGNTIYF. CDR3 DNA sequence: TGTGCCACCAGCAGAGTCTACGATACCTTAGCTCGGGCGGGAAACACCATATATTTT.

The rearrangement uses TRBV24-1 and TRBJ2-7; 7 bases match TRBD2. Trimming at V came to 1 base and at J to 5 bases, leaving 7 bases not matched to a gene. The germline CDR1 and CDR2 sequences are KGHDR and SFDVKD. This CDR3 comprises 15 residues. DNA of the CDR3: TGTGCCACCAGTGATTTTAAGGCCGGGAGGCACGAGCAGTACTTC. Protein product: CATSDFKAGRHEQYF.

The rearrangement uses TRBV29-1 and TRBJ2-1; a weak D match, TRBD2 (6 bases). Trimming removed 7 bases from V and 3 bases from J, with 13 bases in between. The germline V gene has CDR1 SQVTM and CDR2 ANQGSEA. There are 13 residues in the CDR3. In DNA, the CDR3 is TGCAGCGCTGGGGGGACGGTCTACAATGAGCAGTTCTTC. Translation: CSAGGTVYNEQFF.

The CDR3 nucleotides read TGTGCCACCAGCAGAGATCCGGACAGGGGCGACGAGCAGTACTTC. This sequence encodes CATSRDPDRGDEQYF. The chain has TRBV15 and TRBJ2-7, with 9 bases fitting TRBD1. J gave up 5 bases and V 0 bases, and 5 bases lay outside the gene matches. Germline CDR1 LNHNV, CDR2 YYDKDF (reference sequence). This CDR3 is built from 15 residues. The full variable domain, with the rest looked up from reference TRBV15 and TRBJ2-7, is DAMVIQNPRYQVTQFGKPVTLSCSQTLNHNVMYWYQQKSSQAPKLLFHYYDKDFNNEADTPDNFQSRRPNTSFCFLDIRSPGLGDTAMYLCATSRDPDRGDEQYFGPGTRLTVT.

In regard to this clonotype: One end of the junction varies from germline; a read error may be responsible. This chain links TRBV10-1 with TRBJ2-5; the D gene is possibly TRBD2 (5 bases). The CDR3 contains 16 residues. Per the germline V gene, CDR1 is WNHNN and CDR2 is SYGVQD (reference sequence). CDR3 in DNA: TGCGCCAGCAGAGAGTCGGGAATTGACTCTGGAAACACCCAGTACTTC. This codes for CASRESGIDSGNTQYF.

The table lists this clonotype with a few counts. V gene TRBV27 combines with J gene TRBJ1-2, with 8 bases lining up with TRBD1. Germline V gives CDR1 MNHEY, CDR2 SMNVEV (reference sequence). The CDR3 totals 14 residues. V was clipped by 8 bases and J by 4 bases; unmatched bases: 9. The CDR3 loop reads CASAGQGRFYGYTF. As DNA, the CDR3 is TGTGCCAGCGCCGGACAGGGTCGCTTCTATGGCTACACCTTC.

A remark on this clonotype: Being one base from a much bigger clone, this may be a read error. A read error is likely, as this CDR3 ends without the conserved phenylalanine or tryptophan. The rearrangement links TRBV5-4 to TRBJ1-6; D gene ambiguous. V shed 3 bases and J shed 9 bases, with 13 bases lying between them. The CDR3 is 14 amino acids. Germline V gives CDR1 SGHNT, CDR2 YYREEE (reference sequence). The CDR3 loop reads CASSSVRGASPLHL. CDR3 nucleotide sequence: TGTGCCAGCAGCTCAGTTCGGGGTGCTTCACCCCTCCACCTT.

This clonotype was detected many times. The chain couples TRBV19 to TRBJ1-2; D call uncertain. Trimming removed 5 bases at V and 3 bases at J, with 16 bases between. The CDR3 contains 15 residues. The germline V gene encodes CDR1 LNHDA and CDR2 SQIVND (reference sequence). CDR3 nucleotides: TGTGCCAGTAGTCCGCGGGCCCGGGTACACTATGGCTACACCTTC. Protein sequence: CASSPRARVHYGYTF.

This clonotype was recorded a few times. The J gene is TRBJ2-4, the V gene TRBV6-5; possibly TRBD2 for D (5 bases). Germline loops: CDR1 MNHEY, CDR2 SVGAGI. CDR3 length: 16 residues. V dropped 10 bases and J dropped 0 bases, with 19 bases sitting between them. CDR3 sequence reads: CATRQKAGLAKNIQYF. The CDR3 DNA sequence: TGTGCCACCCGCCAGAAGGCCGGACTAGCCAAAAACATTCAGTACTTC.

This rearrangement joins TRBV28 to TRBJ1-1; 10 positions agree with TRBD1. The V segment lost 5 bases and the J segment 4 bases; nucleotides outside the gene matches: 4. The germline V gene encodes CDR1 MDHEN and CDR2 SYDVKM. This CDR3 is built from 14 residues. In DNA, the CDR3 is TGTGCCAGCAGTCGACAGGGGGCGTTCACTGAAGCTTTCTTT. This gives the protein CASSRQGAFTEAFF.

The sample holds many counts of this clonotype. The rearrangement joins TRBV28 to TRBJ2-7, with a weak D call TRBD1 (6 bases). Between the trimmed V and J ends, which lost 6 bases and 3 bases, there was a span of 15 bases. CDR3 length: 14 residues. Germline values: CDR1 MDHEN, CDR2 SYDVKM. Here the CDR3 DNA reads TGTGCCAGCAGGTCCTACAGGGATTACTACGAGCAGTACTTC. The encoded protein is CASRSYRDYYEQYF.